This T cell receptor (beta chain) appears in the sequencing data of a study of identical twins. The CDR3 spans 16 residues. With 3 bases clipped from V and 0 bases from J, the junction kept 5 bases outside the gene matches. TCRdb fed the 5' RACE reads into MiXCR, producing one record per CDR3 protein. Found here are nearly 900,000 distinct CDR3 sequences, roughly 12% of them singletons; the top ten hold around 1.5%. Separately, the same data were catalogued under a study of yellow fever vaccine responses in identical twins.

The material sequenced was PBMCs. This chain connects TRBV12-3 or TRBV12-4 to TRBJ2-3, with TRBD2 matching over 8 bases. This receptor was taken from a woman aged 18-35 years in good health. CDR3 DNA sequence: TGTGCCAGCAGTTTCGTCGCTAGCGGGAGCACAGATACGCAGTATTTT. Translating gives CASSFVASGSTDTQYF.